The sample holds one count of the clone carrying this T cell receptor beta chain. Other DNA sequences in the sample encode the same CDR3. These data are taken from a study of OX40 agonist ivuxolimab in advanced cancers. This CDR3 spans 11 amino acids. Trimming pared 2 bases from V and 5 bases from J, leaving 4 bases between. Germline values: CDR1 SGHRS, CDR2 YFSETQ. The repertoire was sequenced with immunoSEQ multiplex PCR; TCRdb's copy has only in-frame clones and lacks some. This table holds about 81,000 clones, 85% to 90% found once. This receptor was taken from an adult with an advanced solid tumor such as melanoma, head and neck, liver or kidney cancer. The sample was CD4+ or CD8+ T cells sorted from blood, taken in a trial of the OX40 agonist ivuxolimab. The chain uses TRBV5-1 and TRBJ1-1; D gene uncertain. CDR3 residues: CASSLGTEAFF. The CDR3 nucleotides are TGCGCCAGCAGCTTAGGTACTGAAGCTTTCTTT.